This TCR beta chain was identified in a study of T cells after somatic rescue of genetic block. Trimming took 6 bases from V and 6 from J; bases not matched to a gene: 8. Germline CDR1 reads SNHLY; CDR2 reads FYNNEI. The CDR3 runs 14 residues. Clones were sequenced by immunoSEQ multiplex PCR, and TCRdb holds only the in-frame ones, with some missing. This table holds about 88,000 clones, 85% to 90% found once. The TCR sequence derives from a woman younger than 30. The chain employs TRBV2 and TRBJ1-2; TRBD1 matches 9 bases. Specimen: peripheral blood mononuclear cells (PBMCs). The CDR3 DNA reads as TGTGCCAGCAGGGACAGGGGCATTTATCATGGCTACACCTTC. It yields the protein CASRDRGIYHGYTF.